This T cell receptor (beta chain) was sequenced during a study of regulatory T cells in long-lasting Graves disease (dated by TCRdb to 2020 to 2023). For the study in its entirety: To count as having persistent Graves' disease, a patient had to have received antithyroid drug treatment for over 5 years with TSH receptor autoantibodies remaining persistently positive. Peripheral blood TCR sequencing and RNA sequencing compared persistent Graves' disease patients with newly diagnosed Graves' disease patients. The study took place in China and was registered as a clinical trial. A total of about 35 samples underwent TCR sequencing: about 13 from persistent and about 20 from newly diagnosed Graves' disease patients. On average, persistent Graves' disease patients in the clinical cohort had been on antithyroid drugs for approximately ten years.

According to the study, the label for this sample's time point signals: persistent/refractory GD, antithyroid drugs over 5 years with positive TRAb. RNA was extracted from PBMCs in TRIzol for both TCR sequencing and RNA sequencing. The diagnosis of Graves' disease followed American Thyroid Association guidelines. Patients for the study were recruited at an endocrinology department in Xi'an, China. From each patient, approximately 10 milliliters of peripheral blood was collected into an EDTA anticoagulant tube. PBMCs were isolated by Ficoll Paque Plus density gradient separation without further T cell sorting. An Agilent 2100 Bioanalyzer and agarose gel were used to check RNA quality, while a NanoDrop 2000 measured RNA concentration. What the study reported, not specific to this receptor: Peripheral blood alone was examined, since thyroid tissue, which constituted the primary lesion, could not be accessed. Preferential use of TRBV28, TRBJ1-2 and TRBJ2-5 was observed in persistent disease, whereas TRBV20-1 and TRBJ2-1 were favored in newly diagnosed disease. Lower TCR Shannon entropy and fewer highly expanded clones were observed in persistent Graves' disease patients than in newly diagnosed patients, which suggested clonal expansion. Sequencing and analysis were limited to the TCR beta chain. A larger number of public clonotypes was shared among persistent patients (around 2,500) than among newly diagnosed patients (over 850). The small sample size was acknowledged by the authors as a limitation that may reduce accuracy.

The library was made by multiplex PCR. The sample was run on an Illumina HiSeq 4000. CDR3 regions were amplified by Arm-PCR with iRepertoire HTBI primers to construct TCR beta libraries. PCR products were gel purified before sequencing. The original pipeline was this. A total of around 66 TRBV and 14 TRBJ segments were identified across samples and were used for gene usage analysis of CDR3 amino acid clonotypes. COPE and FqMerger were used to merge filtered high-quality paired reads into contigs. BLAST was used to align contigs to IMGT TRBV, TRBD and TRBJ reference genes, and CDR3 was defined according to IMGT. Clonotypes above 0.1% frequency were classified as highly expanded clones. Shannon entropy was used to measure repertoire diversity, and the Gini coefficient was used to measure V-J evenness. Public clonotypes were defined as clonotypes shared by more than one individual. In TCRdb, the public reads were trimmed at Q25 with fastp and aligned with MiXCR, with productive beta chains retained. Records with the same CDR3 protein are collapsed into one entry carrying the most frequent genes and DNA. V and J calls and clone size were set by TCRdb, not the authors. The sample has around 300,000 distinct CDR3 sequences on record, 22% of them singletons. Clones ranked in the top ten supply around three fifths of the sample.

This clonotype has just a few counts. No antigen is known for it. Base quality data are lacking; no much larger clone is found one base away. The CDR3 numbers 15 residues from cysteine through phenylalanine. Only CDR3 DNA is held: 45 bases, read in frame from base 1. The CDR1 and CDR2 encoded by the germline V gene are MNHNS and SASEGT. V sheds 5 bases and J sheds 5 bases, leaving 18 bases between their ends. The source was peripheral blood mononuclear cells (PBMCs), collected when the disease was refractory, from a patient treated with antithyroid drugs. This TCR was sampled from a female donor with Graves disease. The receptor chain draws on TRBV6-1 and TRBJ1-1; no D segment can be confidently identified. CDR3 sequence: CASSPGWGGPTEAFF. The DNA reads as follows: TGTGCCAGCAGTCCCGGGTGGGGTGGGCCGACTGAAGCTTTCTTT.